These T cell receptor beta chains were read from a single sample in a study of blood T cells in healthy people across ages. From the 5' RACE reads, TCRdb called clonotypes with MiXCR, one entry per CDR3 protein. This sample has 250,000 to 300,000 distinct CDR3 sequences, with roughly 26% found just once. Material: blood. Source of these receptors: a woman aged 70-85 years in good health. The CDR3 runs from the conserved cysteine through the conserved F or W. The D gene is left open where the match is weak. Some rows mark clone size as missing; the rest say once, few, many or name a class of expanded clone.

clone size	D gene	V gene	J gene	CDR3 protein	CDR3 DNA
few	-	TRBV28	TRBJ2-7	CASSLLSDEQYF	TGTGCCAGCAGCCTCCTTTCGGACGAGCAGTACTTC
few	-	TRBV20-1	TRBJ1-1	CSASPSDRLNTEAFF	TGCAGTGCTAGTCCGTCGGACAGATTGAACACTGAAGCTTTCTTT
many	-	TRBV28	TRBJ2-3	CASSRPEASSTDTQYF	TGTGCCAGCAGTAGACCAGAGGCCTCTAGCACAGATACGCAGTATTTT
-	TRBD1	TRBV9	TRBJ1-2	CASSSGPDRSAYGYTF	TGTGCCAGCAGCTCCGGACCGGACAGGTCGGCCTATGGCTACACCTTC
once	TRBD1	TRBV20-1	TRBJ1-1	CSAPDRGFSEAFF	TGCAGTGCTCCGGACAGGGGTTTTTCTGAAGCTTTCTTT
few	-	TRBV29-1	TRBJ1-4	CSVERDEELFF	TGCAGCGTTGAACGGGATGAAGAACTGTTTTTT
-	-	TRBV12-3/TRBV12-4	TRBJ1-5	CASSFNRVDQPQHF	TGTGCCAGCAGTTTTAATCGGGTTGATCAGCCCCAGCATTTT
-	-	TRBV5-6	TRBJ2-7	CASSLEWGGHSREQYF	TGTGCCAGCAGCTTGGAATGGGGGGGACATTCTCGCGAGCAGTACTTC
few	-	TRBV14	TRBJ1-6	CASSQEGSGNSPLHF	TGTGCCAGCAGCCAAGAAGGATCGGGGAATTCACCCCTCCACTTT
-	-	TRBV27	TRBJ1-1	CASSLYAVRLNTEAFF	TGTGCCAGCAGTTTATATGCAGTCCGTTTGAACACTGAAGCTTTCTTT
-	TRBD2	TRBV7-7	TRBJ2-2	CASSWTSGSPGELFF	TGTGCTAGCAGCTGGACTAGCGGGAGTCCCGGGGAGCTGTTTTTT
-	-	TRBV20-1	TRBJ2-1	CSARFFAPTSYNEQFF	TGCAGTGCTAGATTCTTCGCGCCTACATCCTACAATGAGCAGTTCTTC
-	-	TRBV28	TRBJ1-6	CASSPRGEATSYNSPLHF	TGTGCCAGCAGCCCCCGCGGGGAAGCGACCTCCTATAATTCACCCCTCCACTTT
many	-	TRBV6-6	TRBJ1-5	CASRTGDQPQHF	TGTGCCAGCAGAACTGGGGATCAGCCCCAGCATTTT
few	TRBD1	TRBV5-1	TRBJ1-4	CASSPWTGAEKLFF	TGCGCCAGCAGCCCATGGACAGGGGCTGAAAAACTGTTTTTT
few	TRBD2	TRBV4-2	TRBJ2-3	CASSQAATSGSGTQYF	TGTGCCAGCAGCCAAGCGGCGACTAGCGGGAGTGGGACGCAGTATTTT
once	-	TRBV6-6	TRBJ2-3	CASSYRSRRTDTQYF	TGTGCCAGCAGTTATCGGAGCCGACGCACAGATACGCAGTATTTT
-	TRBD1	TRBV6-2/TRBV6-3	TRBJ2-3	CASRAHKGGGSGTQYF	TGTGCCAGCAGAGCTCATAAAGGGGGCGGATCGGGTACGCAGTATTTT
-	-	TRBV12-3/TRBV12-4	TRBJ1-1	CASSSLGETEAFF	TGTGCCAGCAGCTCCCTGGGTGAGACTGAAGCTTTCTTT
few	-	TRBV4-1	TRBJ2-1	CASSLSDGTGNEQFF	TGCGCCAGCAGTTTGTCTGACGGGACCGGCAATGAGCAGTTCTTC
-	TRBD1	TRBV10-2	TRBJ2-5	CASLPAGQAPF	TGCGCCAGCCTGCCCGCAGGACAGGCCCCTTTC
many	-	TRBV20-1	TRBJ1-1	CSAPVPTGTFF	TGCAGTGCTCCAGTGCCGACGGGGACTTTCTTT
-	TRBD2	TRBV27	TRBJ2-1	CASSPPGTSGNEQFF	TGTGCCAGCAGCCCCCCTGGGACTAGCGGGAATGAGCAGTTCTTC
-	-	TRBV7-8	TRBJ2-7	CASSLGTGSDLWSTYEQYF	TGTGCCAGCAGCTTAGGTACAGGGTCTGATCTGTGGTCGACCTACGAGCAGTACTTC
-	-	TRBV4-2	TRBJ1-6	CASSQDNRDSPLHF	TGTGCCAGCAGCCAAGATAACCGGGACTCACCCCTCCACTTT
few	TRBD1	TRBV7-3	TRBJ2-1	CASSRDRDDNEQFF	TGTGCCAGCAGCCGGGACAGGGACGACAATGAGCAGTTCTTC
-	-	TRBV12-5	TRBJ2-3	CASGDRTDTQYF	TGTGCTAGTGGGGACCGAACAGATACGCAGTATTTT
many	-	TRBV28	TRBJ2-7	CASSFLLREGGSHYEQYF	TGTGCCAGCAGTTTCCTTTTGAGGGAAGGGGGGTCTCACTACGAGCAGTACTTC
-	TRBD2	TRBV6-2/TRBV6-3	TRBJ2-1	CASSRPTSGGYNEQFF	TGTGCCAGCAGCCGACCGACTAGCGGGGGCTACAATGAGCAGTTCTTC
-	TRBD1	TRBV9	TRBJ2-1	CASSGGQGALNEQFF	TGTGCCAGCAGCGGGGGACAGGGTGCCCTCAATGAGCAGTTCTTC
-	-	TRBV7-9	TRBJ1-5	CASSLGTGDWQPQHF	TGTGCCAGCAGCTTAGGGACGGGGGATTGGCAGCCCCAGCATTTT
few	TRBD1	TRBV28	TRBJ1-4	CASRTGTGGEKLFF	TGTGCCAGCAGGACCGGGACAGGGGGAGAAAAACTGTTTTTT
many	-	TRBV27	TRBJ1-6	CASSAGTPNSPLHF	TGTGCCAGCAGTGCCGGGACACCTAATTCACCCCTCCACTTT
-	-	TRBV6-1	TRBJ2-1	CASSEVGRRGDEQFF	TGTGCCAGCAGTGAAGTTGGAAGGAGAGGAGACGAGCAGTTCTTC
few	-	TRBV7-2	TRBJ2-5	CASSLHYSGETQYF	TGTGCCAGCAGCTTACACTACTCGGGAGAGACCCAGTACTTC
few	-	TRBV7-8	TRBJ2-1	CASRSLVVEQLFYSYNEQFF	TGTGCCAGCAGAAGCCTGGTGGTCGAACAACTTTTCTACTCCTACAATGAGCAGTTCTTC
few	-	TRBV7-2	TRBJ2-7	CASSLGTHGGGQYF	TGTGCCAGCAGCTTGGGGACCCACGGGGGCGGGCAGTACTTC
-	-	TRBV7-9	TRBJ2-7	CASSLDHPGHLGYEQYF	TGTGCCAGCAGCTTAGACCACCCGGGCCACCTCGGATACGAGCAGTACTTC
few	TRBD2	TRBV7-3	TRBJ2-5	CASSLGLASGLETQYF	TGTGCCAGCAGCCTAGGACTAGCTTCAGGGTTGGAGACCCAGTACTTC
once	-	TRBV5-1	TRBJ2-5	CASSLWGDETQYF	TGCGCCAGCAGCTTATGGGGGGACGAGACCCAGTACTTC
-	-	TRBV27	TRBJ2-7	CASSATSGYEQYF	TGTGCCAGCAGTGCGACTAGTGGCTACGAGCAGTACTTC